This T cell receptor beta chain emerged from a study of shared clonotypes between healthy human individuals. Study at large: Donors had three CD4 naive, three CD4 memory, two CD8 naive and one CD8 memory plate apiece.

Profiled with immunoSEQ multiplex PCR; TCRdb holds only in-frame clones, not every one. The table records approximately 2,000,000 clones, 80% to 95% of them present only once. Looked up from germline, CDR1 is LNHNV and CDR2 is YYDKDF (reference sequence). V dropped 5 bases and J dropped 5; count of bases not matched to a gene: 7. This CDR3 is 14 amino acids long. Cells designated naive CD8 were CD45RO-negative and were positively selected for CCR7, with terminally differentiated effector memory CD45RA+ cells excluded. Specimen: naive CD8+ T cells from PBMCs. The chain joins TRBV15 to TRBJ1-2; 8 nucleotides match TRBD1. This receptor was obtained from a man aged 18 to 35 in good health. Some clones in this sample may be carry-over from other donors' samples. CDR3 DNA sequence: TGTGCCACCAGCGGACCCGACAGGGGTTATGGCTACACCTTC. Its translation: CATSGPDRGYGYTF.